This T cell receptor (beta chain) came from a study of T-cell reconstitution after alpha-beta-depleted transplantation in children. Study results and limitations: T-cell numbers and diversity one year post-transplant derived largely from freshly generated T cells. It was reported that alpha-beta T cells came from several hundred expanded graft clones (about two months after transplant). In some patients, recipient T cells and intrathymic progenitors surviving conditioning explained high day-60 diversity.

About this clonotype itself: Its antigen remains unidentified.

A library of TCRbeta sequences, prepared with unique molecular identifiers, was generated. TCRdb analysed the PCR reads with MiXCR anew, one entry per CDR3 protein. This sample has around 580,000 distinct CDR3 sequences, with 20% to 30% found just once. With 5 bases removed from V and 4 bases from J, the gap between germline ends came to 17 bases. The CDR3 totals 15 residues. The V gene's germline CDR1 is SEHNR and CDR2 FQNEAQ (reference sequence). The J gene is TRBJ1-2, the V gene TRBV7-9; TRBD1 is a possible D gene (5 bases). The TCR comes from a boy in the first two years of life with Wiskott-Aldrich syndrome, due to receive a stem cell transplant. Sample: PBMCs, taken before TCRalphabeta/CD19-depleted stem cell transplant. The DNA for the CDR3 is TGTGCCAGCAGCCCTGGGACGTACCGACGCTATGGCTACACCTTC. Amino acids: CASSPGTYRRYGYTF.